These 32 T cell receptor beta chains were sequenced from one sample in a study of blood T cell repertoires in COVID-19. Clones were read by immunoSEQ multiplex PCR, and TCRdb kept only the in-frame ones, dropping some. Here the sample spans about 310,000 clones, more than 70% being singletons. The sample consisted of peripheral blood. The receptor set was obtained from a woman in her forties or fifties who had recovered from COVID-19.

The gene calls are TRBV7-9 and TRBJ2-2, with 8 bases lining up with TRBD2. Germline V gene data show CDR1 as SEHNR and CDR2 as FQNEAQ (reference sequence). With 2 bases clipped from V and 5 bases from J, the junction kept 4 bases outside the gene matches. CDR3 length: 15 amino acids. CDR3 protein: CASSLSAGETGELFF. CDR3 bases: TGTGCCAGCAGCTTATCAGCGGGGGAGACCGGGGAGCTGTTTTTT.

The chain combines TRBV18 with TRBJ1-2; D is perhaps TRBD1 (6 bases). V lost 3 bases and J 5 bases, leaving 16 bases between the germline ends. The CDR3 spans 15 residues. Looked up from germline, CDR1 is KGHSH and CDR2 is LQKENI. CDR3 in amino acids: CASSPGGPREYGYTF. The CDR3 DNA is TGTGCCAGCTCACCGGGGGGGCCAAGGGAGTATGGCTACACCTTC.

The chain joins TRBV30 to TRBJ1-2; TRBD1 might be the D (6 bases). CDR1 is GTSNPN and CDR2 is SVGIG in the germline V gene (reference sequence). V was trimmed by 5 bases and J by 1 base, leaving 14 bases between them. This CDR3 has 14 residues. The CDR3 DNA sequence: TGTGCCTGGGCCTCGGACAGAGTTAACTATGGCTACACCTTC. It is translated as CAWASDRVNYGYTF.

The chain is built from TRBV18 and TRBJ2-2, with 9 bases identical to TRBD1. CDR1 and CDR2 (germline): KGHSH, LQKENI. V trimming: 6 bases; J trimming: 5 bases; junction bases outside the gene matches: 7. The CDR3 loop spans 15 amino acids. The CDR3 DNA reads as TGTGCCAGCTCCACCGGGACAGGGTGGACCGGGGAGCTGTTTTTT. Protein: CASSTGTGWTGELFF.

This chain connects TRBV11-1 to TRBJ2-1, with 7 nucleotides matching TRBD2. In germline, CDR1 is SGHAT, CDR2 FQDESV (reference sequence). CDR3 length: 12 amino acids. J lost 15 bases, V lost 5 bases, and 10 bases had no gene match. CDR3 bases: TGTGCCAGCAGCCGAGGACTAGTCGACCCGTTCTTC. Translated, it gives CASSRGLVDPFF.

The chain has TRBV19 and TRBJ1-2, with D unclear. Germline CDR1 and CDR2: LNHDA and SQIVND (reference sequence). Trimming removed 4 bases at V and 9 bases at J, with 18 bases between. This CDR3 spans 14 amino acids. The chain's CDR3 is CASSTHPGGSSYTF. CDR3 nucleotide sequence: TGTGCCAGTAGTACCCACCCGGGAGGGTCCAGCTACACCTTC.

The CDR3 DNA sequence: TGTGCCAGCGGAGGTATTATCCCCGGGGAGCTGTTTTTT. This gives the protein CASGGIIPGELFF. V and J are TRBV12-3 or TRBV12-4 and TRBJ2-2, with D perhaps TRBD2 (5 bases). V was shortened by 8 bases and J by 6 bases, with 13 bases between the two germline ends. This CDR3 has 13 amino acids.

V usage is TRBV7-2 and J usage is TRBJ1-2, with a tentative D call TRBD1 (5 bases). V was trimmed by 5 bases and J by 7 bases, leaving 17 bases between them. This CDR3 spans 14 amino acids. Germline V gene lookup returns CDR1 SGHTA and CDR2 FQGNSA. The DNA for the CDR3 is TGTGCCAGCAGCCCCCGGACAATTCAGAGTGGCTACACCTTC. Its translation: CASSPRTIQSGYTF.

The chain combines TRBV11-2 with TRBJ2-5; 11 bases align to TRBD1. V was clipped by 5 bases and J by 4 bases; unmatched bases: 9. The CDR3 loop spans 16 amino acids. The germline gives CDR1 SGHAT, CDR2 FQNNGV. As DNA, the CDR3 is TGTGCCAGCAGCCGTGGACAGGGGGCGCTCGGAGAGACCCAGTACTTC. It is translated as CASSRGQGALGETQYF.

The V and J genes are TRBV10-3 and TRBJ2-5; tentative D call: TRBD1 (5 bases). The CDR3 runs to 14 residues. Trimming removed 5 bases from V and 2 bases from J, with 12 bases in between. CDR1 and CDR2 from the germline V gene are ENHRY and SYGVKD. DNA for the CDR3: TGTGCCATCAGTAAGGACAAGTTACAAGAGACCCAGTACTTC. Its translation: CAISKDKLQETQYF.

This chain connects TRBV18 to TRBJ2-1, with 11 bases lining up with TRBD2. CDR3 size: 16 residues. J gave up 4 bases and V 3 bases, and 5 bases lay outside the gene matches. Germline assignment: CDR1 KGHSH and CDR2 LQKENI. The CDR3 sequence is CASSPLAGGLYNEQFF. The CDR3 DNA sequence: TGTGCCAGCTCACCCCTAGCGGGAGGCCTGTACAATGAGCAGTTCTTC.

The table lists this clone with a count of one. This chain links TRBV6-2 or TRBV6-3 with TRBJ2-3; TRBD2 matches 9 bases. Germline CDR1 reads MNHEY; CDR2 reads SVGEGT. This CDR3 region has 12 residues. J lost 10 bases, V lost 5 bases, and 4 bases had no gene match. In DNA, the CDR3 is TGTGCCAGCAGTCGGACTAGCGTTGCGCAGTATTTT. Translation: CASSRTSVAQYF.

This chain uses TRBV7-2 with TRBJ2-3, with 8 bases aligning to TRBD2. CDR1 is SGHTA and CDR2 is FQGNSA in the germline V gene. V lost 1 base to trimming and J lost 5 bases; unmatched junction nucleotides: 5. The CDR3 totals 15 residues. Here the CDR3 reads CASSLDGRGGDTQYF. The CDR3 DNA sequence: TGTGCCAGCAGCTTAGACGGGAGGGGGGGAGATACGCAGTATTTT.

The rearrangement uses TRBV7-9 and TRBJ1-6; no reliable D call. CDR3 length: 16 residues. CDR1 and CDR2 (germline): SEHNR, FQNEAQ (reference sequence). Trimming shortened V by 4 bases and J by 10 bases, and 20 bases separated the two germline ends. This chain's CDR3 is CASSSTLREIGSPLHF. The CDR3 bases are TGTGCCAGCAGCTCAACTTTGAGGGAGATAGGGTCACCCCTCCACTTT.

The V call is TRBV28, the J call TRBJ2-3, with 8 nucleotides matching TRBD1. Germline CDR1 is MDHEN and CDR2 is SYDVKM. The ends lost 5 bases at V and 0 bases at J; junction bases unmatched: 7. The CDR3 extends over 16 amino acids. CDR3 nucleotides: TGTGCCAGCAGTCCCGGACAGGGAGTAAGCACAGATACGCAGTATTTT. It yields the protein CASSPGQGVSTDTQYF.

V gene TRBV6-6 combines with J gene TRBJ2-1; 9 positions match TRBD1. V shed 5 bases, J shed 15 bases, and the junction held 11 bases outside the gene matches. This CDR3 region has 13 residues. Germline V CDR1 and CDR2: MNHNY, SVGAGI (reference sequence). The CDR3 sequence is CASSDEPGQGAFF. The CDR3 DNA reads as TGTGCCAGCAGTGACGAACCGGGACAGGGTGCGTTCTTC.

V usage is TRBV10-3 and J usage is TRBJ1-4; 10 nucleotides agree with TRBD1. Germline lookup yields CDR1 ENHRY and CDR2 SYGVKD. The CDR3 extends over 14 amino acids. V was clipped by 4 bases and J by 8 bases; unmatched bases: 4. Here the CDR3 DNA reads TGTGCCATCAGTGGGGACAGGGGAGGGGAAAAACTGTTTTTT. This sequence encodes CAISGDRGGEKLFF.

The CDR3: CASSRKTGESTGELFF. Here the CDR3 DNA reads TGTGCCAGCAGCCGTAAAACAGGAGAATCGACCGGGGAGCTGTTTTTT. The J gene is TRBJ2-2, the V gene TRBV5-4, with D perhaps TRBD1 (5 bases). The CDR3 has 16 residues. The germline V and J ends were trimmed by 4 bases and 5 bases, with 18 bases remaining between them. The germline CDR1 and CDR2 sequences are SGHNT and YYREEE (reference sequence).

The chain joins TRBV5-1 to TRBJ2-3; TRBD2 aligns across 10 bases. There are 17 residues in the CDR3. The ends lost 0 bases at V and 3 bases at J; junction bases unmatched: 7. Germline values: CDR1 SGHRS, CDR2 YFSETQ. The chain's CDR3 is CASSLDTSGIMTDTQYF. The CDR3 DNA is TGCGCCAGCAGCTTGGATACTAGCGGGATAATGACAGATACGCAGTATTTT.

This clone was seen ten or more times. The rearrangement uses TRBV7-2 and TRBJ2-2; TRBD2 is a possible D gene (5 bases). Deletions cut 5 bases from V and 6 bases from J, with 13 bases between. Looked up from germline, CDR1 is SGHTA and CDR2 is FQGNSA. This CDR3 contains 14 residues. The CDR3 DNA follows: TGTGCCAGCAGCCTCAAGAGGGTGGCCGGGGAGCTGTTTTTT. Translating gives CASSLKRVAGELFF.

The rearrangement joins TRBV27 to TRBJ2-7; 11 bases match TRBD2. Germline values: CDR1 MNHEY, CDR2 SMNVEV (reference sequence). With V trimmed by 6 bases and J by 1 base, 5 bases remained unmatched. The CDR3 is made up of 15 amino acids. CDR3 in amino acids: CASSPGTSGSYEQYF. CDR3 DNA: TGTGCCAGCAGCCCCGGGACTAGCGGTTCCTACGAGCAGTACTTC.

The chain uses TRBV5-5 and TRBJ2-1; TRBD2 aligns across 7 bases. V lost 2 bases, J lost 0 bases, and 5 bases stayed unmatched. CDR1 and CDR2 (germline): SGHKS, YYEKEE (reference sequence). The CDR3 totals 16 residues. CDR3 in DNA: TGTGCCAGCAGCTTACCTAGCGGAAGCTCCTACAATGAGCAGTTCTTC. Protein sequence: CASSLPSGSSYNEQFF.

The chain carries TRBV19 and TRBJ2-5; 7 bases are a match to TRBD2. J gave up 2 bases and V 3 bases, and 3 bases lay outside the gene matches. The CDR3 totals 14 residues. CDR1 LNHDA and CDR2 SQIVND come from the germline V gene (reference sequence). Here the CDR3 reads CASSMGGMQETQYF. The CDR3, as DNA: TGTGCCAGTAGTATGGGGGGGATGCAAGAGACCCAGTACTTC.

This clone appeared a single time. The rearrangement uses TRBV5-1 and TRBJ2-3, with D possibly being TRBD1 (6 bases). The CDR3 spans 17 residues. CDR1 is SGHRS and CDR2 is YFSETQ in the germline V gene. Trimming left V 4 bases short and J 3 bases short, with 21 bases between. CDR3 loop: CASSPKYLQGSTDTQYF. The CDR3 DNA sequence: TGCGCCAGCAGCCCGAAATATCTACAGGGATCTACAGATACGCAGTATTTT.

This rearrangement joins TRBV19 to TRBJ2-5; no reliable D call. This CDR3 contains 15 residues. With 5 bases removed from V and 0 bases from J, the gap between germline ends came to 13 bases. The germline CDR1 and CDR2 sequences are LNHDA and SQIVND (reference sequence). The CDR3 spells CASSPRGWYQETQYF. The DNA of the CDR3 is TGTGCCAGTAGTCCACGAGGATGGTACCAAGAGACCCAGTACTTC.

The chain joins TRBV5-4 to TRBJ1-4; D is perhaps TRBD1 (6 bases). Trimming cost V 1 base and J 8 bases, with 15 bases left between them. From germline, CDR1 is SGHNT and CDR2 YYREEE (reference sequence). This CDR3 region has 15 residues. The CDR3 spells CASSLYSGDREKLFF. Here the CDR3 DNA reads TGTGCCAGCAGCTTGTACTCAGGGGATCGAGAAAAACTGTTTTTT.

This clone was detected only a few times. The CDR3 sequence: CASTFKPGGHTEAFF. CDR3 nucleotides: TGTGCCAGCACTTTTAAACCGGGAGGGCACACTGAAGCTTTCTTT. V is TRBV3-1 (or the pseudogene TRBV3-2) and J is TRBJ1-1; no clear D gene. The CDR3 sequence is 15 residues long. Germline V gene lookup returns CDR1 LGHDT and CDR2 YNNKEL (reference sequence). Trimming cost V 7 bases and J 3 bases, with 18 bases left between them.

V and J are TRBV6-5 and TRBJ2-7; D possibly corresponds to TRBD1 (7 bases). The CDR3 runs to 13 residues. Trimming left V 7 bases short and J 9 bases short, with 19 bases between. Germline CDR1 is MNHEY and CDR2 is SVGAGI. The DNA of the CDR3 is TGTGCCAGCACCCGAACAGGGGACGGGGGGCAGTACTTC. Its protein is CASTRTGDGGQYF.

The V and J genes are TRBV19 and TRBJ2-3; 8 nucleotides align to TRBD2. The length of the CDR3 is 14 residues. Trimming removed 7 bases from V and 6 bases from J; junction bases left unmatched: 9. Germline-derived CDR1 and CDR2 are LNHDA and SQIVND (reference sequence). Here the CDR3 DNA reads TGTGCCAGTAACCCACGGGGGGGAGGGGATACGCAGTATTTT. Amino acids: CASNPRGGGDTQYF.

This sequence joins TRBV19 and TRBJ1-1, with 7 bases fitting TRBD1. The CDR3 runs 14 residues. The J segment lost 4 bases and the V segment lost 3 bases, leaving 5 bases of the junction unmatched. Germline V gene sequence: CDR1 LNHDA, CDR2 SQIVND (reference sequence). Here the CDR3 DNA reads TGTGCCAGTAGTATTCGGGACAGCTTCACTGAAGCTTTCTTT. This codes for CASSIRDSFTEAFF.

The CDR3 region is CASSPLSYEQYF. The CDR3 DNA is TGTGCCAGCAGTCCCCTCTCCTACGAGCAGTACTTC. The J gene is TRBJ2-7, the V gene TRBV27; D ambiguous. CDR1 is MNHEY and CDR2 is SMNVEV in the germline V gene (reference sequence). The CDR3 consists of 12 residues. V was cut by 5 bases and J by 0 bases, with 5 bases left in between.

This clone has just one count. This chain uses TRBV4-1 with TRBJ2-7; 11 bases are shared with TRBD1. The CDR3 spans 15 residues. CDR1 and CDR2 (germline): MGHRA, YSYEKL. Unmatched junction bases numbered 3, after V lost 3 bases and J lost 2 bases. The DNA of the CDR3 is TGCGCCAGCAGCCATGGGGACAGGGGGACCTACGAGCAGTACTTC. Protein product: CASSHGDRGTYEQYF.